This T cell receptor beta chain is drawn from a study of cytomegalovirus exposure and HLA in healthy donors. Study outcomes and limitations: In a later analysis, donors in an Asian-associated ancestry cluster reportedly had fewer N-insertions in productive TCRs than the cohort mean. Later analysis identified several of the most significant clusters that appeared linked to common viral pathogens.

The CDR3 has 14 residues. V trimming: 2 bases; J trimming: 7 bases; junction bases outside the gene matches: 4. The germline gives CDR1 MNHEY, CDR2 SVGAGI. For this clone: Its antigen is currently unknown.

The PCR had 60 Vbeta and 13 Jbeta primers. Only in-frame clones appear in the TCRdb table, and some are missing; sequencing was by immunoSEQ multiplex PCR. The sample lists some 91,000 clones; approximately 78% were seen once. This clonotype originated in a woman between 55 and 75 years old in good health and CMV-seronegative. V gene TRBV6-5 combines with J gene TRBJ2-1; 8 nucleotides line up with TRBD2. Sequencing used PBMCs. The CDR3 is CASSYLSGGNEQFF. CDR3 sequence (DNA): TGTGCCAGCAGTTACCTCTCGGGAGGGAATGAGCAGTTCTTC.